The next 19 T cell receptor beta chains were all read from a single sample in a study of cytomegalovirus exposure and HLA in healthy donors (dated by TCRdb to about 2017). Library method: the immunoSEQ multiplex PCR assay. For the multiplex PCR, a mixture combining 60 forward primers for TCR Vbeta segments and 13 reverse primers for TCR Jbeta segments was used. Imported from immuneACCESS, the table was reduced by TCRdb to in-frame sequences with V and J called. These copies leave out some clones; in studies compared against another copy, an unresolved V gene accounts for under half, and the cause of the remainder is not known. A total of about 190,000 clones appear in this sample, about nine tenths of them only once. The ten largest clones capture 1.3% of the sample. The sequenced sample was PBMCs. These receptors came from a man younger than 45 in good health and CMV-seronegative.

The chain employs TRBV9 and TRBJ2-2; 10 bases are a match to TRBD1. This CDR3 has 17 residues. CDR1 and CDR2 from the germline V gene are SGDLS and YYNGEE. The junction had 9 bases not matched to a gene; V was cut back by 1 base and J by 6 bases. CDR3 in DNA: TGTGCCAGCAGCGTAAAGCGGGACAGGGGAATCCCCGGGGAGCTGTTTTTT. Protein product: CASSVKRDRGIPGELFF. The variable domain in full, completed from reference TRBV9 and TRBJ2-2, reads DSGVTQTPKHLITATGQRVTLRCSPRSGDLSVYWYQQSLDQGLQFLIQYYNGEERAKGNILERFSAQQFPDLHSELNLSSLELGDSALYFCASSVKRDRGIPGELFFGEGSRLTVL.

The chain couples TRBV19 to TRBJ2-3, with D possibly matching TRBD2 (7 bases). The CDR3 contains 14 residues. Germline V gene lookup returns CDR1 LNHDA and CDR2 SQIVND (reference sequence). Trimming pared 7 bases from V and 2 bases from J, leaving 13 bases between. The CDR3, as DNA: TGTGCCAGTACAACAGGGACTATCACAGATACGCAGTATTTT. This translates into CASTTGTITDTQYF.

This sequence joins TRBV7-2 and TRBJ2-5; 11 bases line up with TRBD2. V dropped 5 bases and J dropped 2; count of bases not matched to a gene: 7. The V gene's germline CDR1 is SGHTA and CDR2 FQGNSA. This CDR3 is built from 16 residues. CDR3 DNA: TGTGCCAGCAGCCCCCGTGGGACTAGCGGACAAGAGACCCAGTACTTC. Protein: CASSPRGTSGQETQYF.

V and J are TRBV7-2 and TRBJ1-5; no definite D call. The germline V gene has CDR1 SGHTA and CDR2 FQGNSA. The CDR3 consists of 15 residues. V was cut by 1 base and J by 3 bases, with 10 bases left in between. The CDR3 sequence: CASSLGGVINQPQHF. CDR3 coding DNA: TGTGCCAGCAGCTTAGGCGGGGTGATCAATCAGCCCCAGCATTTT.

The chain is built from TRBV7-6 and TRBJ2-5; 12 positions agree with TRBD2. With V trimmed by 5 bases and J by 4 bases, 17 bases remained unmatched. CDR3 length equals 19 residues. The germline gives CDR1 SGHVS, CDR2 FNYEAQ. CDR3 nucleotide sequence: TGTGCCAGCAGCGTCGACTTCGGGACTAGCGGGCTGGGGCGAGAGACCCAGTACTTC. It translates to CASSVDFGTSGLGRETQYF.

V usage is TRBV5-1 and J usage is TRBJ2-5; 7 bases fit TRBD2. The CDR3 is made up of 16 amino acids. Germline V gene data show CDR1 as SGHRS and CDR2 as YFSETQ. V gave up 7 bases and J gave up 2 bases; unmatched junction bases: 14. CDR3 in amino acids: CASGQRGDFLQETQYF. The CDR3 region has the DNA TGCGCCAGCGGGCAGCGGGGCGACTTTTTACAAGAGACCCAGTACTTC.

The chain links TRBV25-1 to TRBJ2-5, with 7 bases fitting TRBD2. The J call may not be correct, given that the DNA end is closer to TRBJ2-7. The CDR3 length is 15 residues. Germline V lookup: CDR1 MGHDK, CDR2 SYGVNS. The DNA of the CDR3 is TGTGCCAGCAGTGACCCCCGGGGAGGGGACTACGAGCAGTACTTC. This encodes CASSDPRGGDYEQYF.

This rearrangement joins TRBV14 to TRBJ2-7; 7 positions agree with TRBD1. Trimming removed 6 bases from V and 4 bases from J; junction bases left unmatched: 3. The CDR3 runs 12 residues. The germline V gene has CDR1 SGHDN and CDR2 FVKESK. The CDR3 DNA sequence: TGTGCCAGCAGTCTACAGGGGTACGAGCAGTACTTC. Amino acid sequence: CASSLQGYEQYF.

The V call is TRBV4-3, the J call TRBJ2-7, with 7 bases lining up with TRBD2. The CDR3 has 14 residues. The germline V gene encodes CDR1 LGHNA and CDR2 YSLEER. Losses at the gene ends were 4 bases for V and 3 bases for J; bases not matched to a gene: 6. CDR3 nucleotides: TGCGCCAGCAGCCCCGGGGAGGGCCGCTACGAGCAGTACTTC. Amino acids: CASSPGEGRYEQYF.

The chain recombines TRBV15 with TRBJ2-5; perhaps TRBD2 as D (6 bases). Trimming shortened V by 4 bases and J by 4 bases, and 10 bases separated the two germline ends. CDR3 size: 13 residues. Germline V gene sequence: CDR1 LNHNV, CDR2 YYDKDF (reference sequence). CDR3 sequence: CATSMGGAETQYF. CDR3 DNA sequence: TGTGCCACCAGCATGGGGGGTGCAGAGACCCAGTACTTC. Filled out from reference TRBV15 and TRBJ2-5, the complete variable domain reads DAMVIQNPRYQVTQFGKPVTLSCSQTLNHNVMYWYQQKSSQAPKLLFHYYDKDFNNEADTPDNFQSRRPNTSFCFLDIRSPGLGDTAMYLCATSMGGAETQYFGPGTRLLVL.

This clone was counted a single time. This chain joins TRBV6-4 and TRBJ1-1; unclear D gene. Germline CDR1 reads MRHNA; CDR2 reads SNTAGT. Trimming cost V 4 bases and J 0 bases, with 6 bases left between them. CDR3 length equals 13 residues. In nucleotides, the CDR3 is TGTGCCAGCAGTGTATTTATGAACACTGAAGCTTTCTTT. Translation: CASSVFMNTEAFF.

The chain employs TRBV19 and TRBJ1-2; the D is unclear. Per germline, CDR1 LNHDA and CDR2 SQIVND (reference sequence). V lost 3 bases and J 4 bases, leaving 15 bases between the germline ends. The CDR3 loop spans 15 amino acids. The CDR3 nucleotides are TGTGCCAGTAGTATGGGCAGTGTAATCTCCTATGGCTACACCTTC. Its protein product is CASSMGSVISYGYTF.

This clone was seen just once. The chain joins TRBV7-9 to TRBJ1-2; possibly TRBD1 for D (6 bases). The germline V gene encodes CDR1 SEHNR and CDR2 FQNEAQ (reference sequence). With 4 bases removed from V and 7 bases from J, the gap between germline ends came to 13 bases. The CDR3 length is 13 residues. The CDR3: CASSYGNRVGYTF. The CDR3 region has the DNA TGTGCCAGCAGCTACGGTAACAGGGTTGGCTACACCTTC.

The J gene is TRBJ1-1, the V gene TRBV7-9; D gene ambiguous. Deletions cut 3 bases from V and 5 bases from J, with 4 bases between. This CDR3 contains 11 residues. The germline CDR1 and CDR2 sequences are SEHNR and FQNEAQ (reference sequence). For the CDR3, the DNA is TGTGCCAGCAGCTTGAGAACTGAAGCTTTCTTT. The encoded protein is CASSLRTEAFF.

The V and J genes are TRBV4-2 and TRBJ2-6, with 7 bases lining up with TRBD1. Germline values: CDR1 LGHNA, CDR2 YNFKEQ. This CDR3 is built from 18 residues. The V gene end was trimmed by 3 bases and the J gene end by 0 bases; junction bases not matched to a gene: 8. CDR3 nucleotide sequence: TGTGCCAGCAGCCAGACAGACAGGGTCAGCTCTGGGGCCAACGTCCTGACTTTC. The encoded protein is CASSQTDRVSSGANVLTF.

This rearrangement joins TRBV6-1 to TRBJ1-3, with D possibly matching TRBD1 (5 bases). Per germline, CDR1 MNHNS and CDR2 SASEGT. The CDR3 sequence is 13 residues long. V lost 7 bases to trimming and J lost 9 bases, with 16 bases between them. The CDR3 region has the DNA TGTGCCAGCACCCTTACTTCCGGGGGCACCATATATTTT. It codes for CASTLTSGGTIYF.

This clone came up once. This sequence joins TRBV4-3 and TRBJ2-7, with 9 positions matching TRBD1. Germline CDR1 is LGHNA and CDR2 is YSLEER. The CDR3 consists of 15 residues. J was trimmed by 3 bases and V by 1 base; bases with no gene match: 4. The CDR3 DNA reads TGCGCCAGCAGCCAAGGGACAGGGGACATCTACGAGCAGTACTTC. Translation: CASSQGTGDIYEQYF.

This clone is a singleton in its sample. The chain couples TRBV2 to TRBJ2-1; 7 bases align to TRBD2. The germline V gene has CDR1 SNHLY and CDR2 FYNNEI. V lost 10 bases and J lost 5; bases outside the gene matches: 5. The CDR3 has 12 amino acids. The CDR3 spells CATLAANNEQFF. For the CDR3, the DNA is TGTGCCACCCTAGCGGCGAACAATGAGCAGTTCTTC.

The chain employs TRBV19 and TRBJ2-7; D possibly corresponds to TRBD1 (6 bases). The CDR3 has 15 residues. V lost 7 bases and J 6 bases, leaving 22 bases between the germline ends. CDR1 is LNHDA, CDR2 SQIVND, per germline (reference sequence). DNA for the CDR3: TGTGCCAGTACAAGGACAGCCGACTGGCGCCTCGAGCAGTACTTC. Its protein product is CASTRTADWRLEQYF.